The present TCR beta chain was sequenced within a study of blood T cell repertoires in COVID-19. Background on the study: Some COVID-19 samples were acute and others convalescent; all came from the United States, Italy and Spain. In each case, the material was cDNA or gDNA derived from T cells, B-cell-depleted T cells, or PBMCs.

J was trimmed by 7 bases and V by 4 bases; bases with no gene match: 7. The CDR3 extends over 15 amino acids. Germline assignment: CDR1 SGHNT and CDR2 YYREEE (reference sequence). Original processing notes: The assay estimated nucleated cells by amplifying reference gene primers. The protocol was immunoSEQ multiplex PCR, while the TCRdb copy is restricted to in-frame clones and leaves out a portion. The V and J calls and the clone size are those of that table, but D and trimming were determined from the DNA. Counted here are over 250,000 clones, approximately 85% occurring once; the ten biggest clones make up approximately 10%.

This sequence joins TRBV5-4 and TRBJ2-1; 11 positions match TRBD2. Input material: peripheral blood. The clonotype originates from a woman aged 70-85 years with acute or convalescent COVID-19. CDR3 in amino acids: CASSSSGGASNEQFF. CDR3 DNA: TGTGCCAGCAGCAGTAGCGGGGGGGCTTCAAATGAGCAGTTCTTC.